This paragraph covers one T cell receptor (beta chain) sequence. Here immunoSEQ multiplex PCR was the method, and the copy in TCRdb shows in-frame clones only, minus some. The table includes about 80,000 clones, roughly nine tenths detected once. This entry belongs to a study of technical replicates of blood from several donors. There are 12 residues in the CDR3. V was clipped by 4 bases and J by 3 bases, with 4 bases between them. Germline loops: CDR1 SGDLS, CDR2 YYNGEE. This clonotype was sampled from a human donor in good health. This chain uses TRBV9 with TRBJ2-2, with unresolved D. The sequencing input was T cells isolated from PBMCs. As DNA, the CDR3 is TGTGCCAGCAGCCCCGACACCGGGGAGCTGTTTTTT. It is translated as CASSPDTGELFF.